The 17 T cell receptor beta chains presented below share a single source sample, sequenced in a study of Tregs in tolerant kidney transplant recipients. The repertoire was sequenced with immunoSEQ multiplex PCR; TCRdb's copy has only in-frame clones and lacks some. The repertoire holds some 240,000 clones, with about 80% as singletons. The sample was CD4+ T cells from blood. The origin of the receptors is a human donor in good health.

The genes are TRBV11-2 and TRBJ1-4; D is undetermined. Between the trimmed V and J ends, which lost 3 bases and 5 bases, there was a span of 16 bases. The CDR3 sequence is 16 residues long. Germline lookup yields CDR1 SGHAT and CDR2 FQNNGV. CDR3 sequence reads: CASSFRFMAENEKLFF. The CDR3 DNA reads TGTGCCAGCAGCTTTCGTTTCATGGCGGAGAATGAAAAACTGTTTTTT.

The V and J genes are TRBV7-9 and TRBJ2-6; no definite D call. V shed 0 bases and J shed 0 bases, with 9 bases lying between them. The CDR3 has 17 residues. Germline V gene sequence: CDR1 SEHNR, CDR2 FQNEAQ (reference sequence). The CDR3 loop is CASSLAVTSSGANVLTF. CDR3 DNA: TGTGCCAGCAGCTTAGCGGTCACGAGCTCTGGGGCCAACGTCCTGACTTTC. Based on the CDR3 plus reference TRBV7-9 and TRBJ2-6, the full variable domain is DTGVSQNPRHKITKRGQNVTFRCDPISEHNRLYWYRQTLGQGPEFLTYFQNEAQLEKSRLLSDRFSAERPKGSFSTLEIQRTEQGDSAMYLCASSLAVTSSGANVLTFGAGSRLTVL.

The genes are TRBV5-1 and TRBJ2-1; no clear D gene. Germline CDR1 reads SGHRS; CDR2 reads YFSETQ. With 3 bases removed from V and 10 bases from J, the gap between germline ends came to 14 bases. This CDR3 contains 13 residues. Written as DNA, the CDR3 is TGCGCCAGCAGCTCGGATAGGCTCGGGGAGCAGTTCTTC. Encoded protein: CASSSDRLGEQFF. Filled out from reference TRBV5-1 and TRBJ2-1, the complete variable domain reads KAGVTQTPRYLIKTRGQQVTLSCSPISGHRSVSWYQQTPGQGLQFLFEYFSETQRNKGNFPGRFSGRQFSNSRSEMNVSTLELGDSALYLCASSSDRLGEQFFGPGTRLTVL.

This clone was counted once. This chain links TRBV15 with TRBJ1-2; no reliable D call. The CDR3 totals 15 residues. V gave up 0 bases and J gave up 5 bases, with 13 bases separating them. Germline V gene sequence: CDR1 LNHNV, CDR2 YYDKDF (reference sequence). CDR3: CATSRDQGGLYGYTF. The CDR3 DNA reads as TGTGCCACCAGCAGAGATCAAGGAGGCTTATATGGCTACACCTTC.

This chain joins TRBV11-2 and TRBJ1-1, with TRBD1 matching over 7 bases. Germline V gives CDR1 SGHAT, CDR2 FQNNGV. With V trimmed by 6 bases and J by 5 bases, 6 bases remained unmatched. The CDR3 runs to 13 residues. This CDR3 reads CASRPTGVTEAFF. DNA for the CDR3: TGTGCCAGCAGGCCCACAGGGGTAACTGAAGCTTTCTTT.

V gene TRBV10-3 combines with J gene TRBJ2-7; TRBD1 matches 7 bases. Germline CDR1 reads ENHRY; CDR2 reads SYGVKD. V was clipped by 8 bases and J by 4 bases; unmatched bases: 8. The length of the CDR3 is 13 residues. The CDR3 sequence: CAIGSPDRYEQYF. CDR3 DNA: TGTGCCATCGGGTCGCCGGACAGGTACGAGCAGTACTTC.

The chain has TRBV7-6 and TRBJ2-1; 8 bases match TRBD2. Germline-derived CDR1 and CDR2 are SGHVS and FNYEAQ. The CDR3 contains 16 residues. Trimming at V came to 5 bases and at J to 4 bases, leaving 10 bases not matched to a gene. The CDR3 loop is CASSRPARGVYNEQFF. The CDR3 nucleotides read TGTGCCAGCAGCCGACCGGCGCGGGGGGTTTACAATGAGCAGTTCTTC.

This clone is a singleton in its sample. The rearrangement uses TRBV11-3 and TRBJ2-3, with D tentatively TRBD2 (7 bases). With 5 bases removed from V and 0 bases from J, the gap between germline ends came to 18 bases. The germline gives CDR1 SGHNT, CDR2 YENEEA. CDR3 size: 17 residues. In nucleotides, the CDR3 is TGTGCCAGCAGCCAGGGGAGGGGTTCGTCTAGCACAGATACGCAGTATTTT. It is translated as CASSQGRGSSSTDTQYF.

The rearrangement uses TRBV18 and TRBJ2-5; 9 bases line up with TRBD2. From germline, CDR1 is KGHSH and CDR2 LQKENI. With 1 base clipped from V and 5 bases from J, the junction kept 8 bases outside the gene matches. The CDR3 length is 16 residues. The CDR3 spells CASSPRLAGPGETQYF. The CDR3 bases are TGTGCCAGCTCACCACGGCTAGCGGGGCCAGGGGAGACCCAGTACTTC.

The rearrangement joins TRBV7-6 to TRBJ1-4; 7 nucleotides line up with TRBD1. V dropped 1 base and J dropped 7; count of bases not matched to a gene: 6. Germline V lookup: CDR1 SGHVS, CDR2 FNYEAQ. The CDR3 spans 15 residues. CDR3 nucleotide sequence: TGTGCCAGCAGCTTAGTCTCAGGGGGTGGTGAAAAACTGTTTTTT. Its translation is CASSLVSGGGEKLFF.

This chain links TRBV30 with TRBJ2-3; possible D gene TRBD2, 6 bases. The germline V gene encodes CDR1 GTSNPN and CDR2 SVGIG (reference sequence). The length of the CDR3 is 14 residues. V was shortened by 0 bases and J by 1 base, with 8 bases between the two germline ends. The CDR3, as DNA: TGTGCCTGGAGTGTACAGCGGGGCACAGATACGCAGTATTTT. Its protein product is CAWSVQRGTDTQYF. Combining the CDR3 with reference TRBV30 and TRBJ2-3 gives the whole variable domain SQTIHQWPATLVQPVGSPLSLECTVEGTSNPNLYWYRQAAGRGLQLLFYSVGIGQISSEVPQNLSASRPQDRQFILSSKKLLLSDSGFYLCAWSVQRGTDTQYFGPGTRLTVL.

Here the CDR3 DNA reads TGTGCCAGCAGCCTCTCCGGGGCAACGAGGGCCAATGAGCAGTTCTTC. Residues: CASSLSGATRANEQFF. The J gene is TRBJ2-1, the V gene TRBV11-3; D might be TRBD1 or TRBD2, each matching 5 bases. Between the trimmed V and J ends, which lost 5 bases and 6 bases, there was a span of 20 bases. The CDR3 length is 16 residues. From germline, CDR1 is SGHNT and CDR2 YENEEA.

Only one count was recorded for this clone. Within the sample, other DNA sequences also encode this same CDR3. The V gene is TRBV5-1, the J gene TRBJ2-3, with 8 bases identical to TRBD2. There are 14 residues in the CDR3. Unmatched junction bases numbered 0, after V lost 2 bases and J lost 1 base. The V gene's germline CDR1 is SGHRS and CDR2 YFSETQ. The CDR3 loop reads CASSFSGGTDTQYF. In nucleotides, the CDR3 is TGCGCCAGCAGCTTTAGCGGGGGCACAGATACGCAGTATTTT.

The chain links TRBV6-5 to TRBJ1-3; D might be TRBD1 (6 bases). Germline V gives CDR1 MNHEY, CDR2 SVGAGI. The CDR3 runs 15 residues. The V end lost 2 bases, the J end lost 4 bases, and 12 bases lay between the germline ends. The CDR3 bases are TGTGCCAGCAGTTACCGGGGGGCCAGCGGAAACACCATATATTTT. This sequence encodes CASSYRGASGNTIYF.

This clone has a handful of counts. The CDR3 sequence: CASSLVGGNNQPQHF. The CDR3 DNA reads TGTGCCAGCAGCTTAGTGGGGGGAAACAATCAGCCCCAGCATTTT. The chain recombines TRBV7-8 with TRBJ1-5; maybe TRBD1 (5 bases). This CDR3 has 15 residues. V lost 1 base and J 3 bases, leaving 10 bases between the germline ends. Germline V CDR1 and CDR2: SGHVS, FQNEAQ.

The chain joins TRBV7-9 to TRBJ1-2, with a tentative D call TRBD1 (5 bases). This CDR3 contains 12 residues. V lost 1 base and J 8 bases, leaving 8 bases between the germline ends. Germline V gene sequence: CDR1 SEHNR, CDR2 FQNEAQ (reference sequence). In DNA, the CDR3 is TGTGCCAGCAGCTTAGATAGGGGCGGCTACACCTTC. Its translation: CASSLDRGGYTF.

The rearrangement joins TRBV6-4 to TRBJ2-1, with D tentatively TRBD2 (5 bases). Trimming took 3 bases from V and 3 from J, leaving 9 bases between them. This CDR3 spans 14 amino acids. CDR1 is MRHNA, CDR2 SNTAGT, per germline. CDR3 coding DNA: TGTGCCAGCAGTGAGATGGCGGGCTACAATGAGCAGTTCTTC. It yields the protein CASSEMAGYNEQFF.